This T cell receptor (beta chain) was identified in a study of cytomegalovirus exposure and HLA in healthy donors. Findings of the study overall: Among the sequence variants, a highly shared cluster was likely an artifact of sequencing.

Notes on this clone: Its antigen is still unknown.

Primers included in the PCR were 60 Vbeta and 13 Jbeta primers. TCRdb's table, derived via immunoSEQ multiplex PCR, lists solely in-frame clones and lacks some. The sample's table shows about 52,000 clones. This receptor was identified in a woman aged 60-70 years in good health and CMV-seropositive. Sequenced material: PBMCs.

CDR3 DNA: TGTGCCAGCAGTTTAGCAGGGGTAGATGACTACACCTTC. Translation gives CASSLAGVDDYTF. The chain recombines TRBV28 with TRBJ1-2, with D maybe TRBD1 (6 bases). The germline V and J ends were trimmed by 2 bases and 10 bases, with 14 bases remaining between them. There are 13 residues in the CDR3. Germline assignment: CDR1 MDHEN and CDR2 SYDVKM.